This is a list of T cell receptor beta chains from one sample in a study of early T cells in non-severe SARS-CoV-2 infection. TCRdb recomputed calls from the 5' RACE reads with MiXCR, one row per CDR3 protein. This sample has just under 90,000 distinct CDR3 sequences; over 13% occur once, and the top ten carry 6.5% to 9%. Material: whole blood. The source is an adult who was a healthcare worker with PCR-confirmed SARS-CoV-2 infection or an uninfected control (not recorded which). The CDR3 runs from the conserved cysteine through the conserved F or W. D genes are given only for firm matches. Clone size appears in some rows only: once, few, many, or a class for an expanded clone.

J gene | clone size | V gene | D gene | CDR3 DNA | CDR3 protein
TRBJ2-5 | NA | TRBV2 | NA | TGTGCCAGCGGGTCCGGGCGGTCGGCCGGGACCCAGTACTTC | CASGSGRSAGTQYF
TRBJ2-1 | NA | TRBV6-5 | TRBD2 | TGTGCCAGCAGTACTAGCGGGAGGATGACCTACAATGAGCAGTTCTTC | CASSTSGRMTYNEQFF
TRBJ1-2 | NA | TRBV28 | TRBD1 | TGTGCCAGCAGCCATCGACAGGGGGTACCCATAGAGGGCTACACCTTC | CASSHRQGVPIEGYTF
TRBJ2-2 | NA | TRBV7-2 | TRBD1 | TGTGCCAGCAGCTTCTCACAGGGGGCGCGCGGGGAGCTGTTTTTT | CASSFSQGARGELFF
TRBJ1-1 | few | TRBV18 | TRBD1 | TGTGCCAGCTCTGGAAAACAGGGGGCAATGGCTGAAGCTTTCTTT | CASSGKQGAMAEAFF
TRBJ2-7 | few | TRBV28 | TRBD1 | TGTGCCAGCAGTTTATTTGGGACAGGGCCCTACGAGCAGTACTTC | CASSLFGTGPYEQYF
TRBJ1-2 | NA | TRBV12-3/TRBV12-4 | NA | TGTGCCTGTTTGAAGGGCAGCAATGGCTACACCTTC | CACLKGSNGYTF
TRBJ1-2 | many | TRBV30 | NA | TGTGCCTGGAGTTTAACAGGAGGGGACTATGGCTACACCTTC | CAWSLTGGDYGYTF
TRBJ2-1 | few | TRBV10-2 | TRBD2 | TGCGCCAGCAGTGATTTTCTAGCGGGAGTAGGTGAGCAGTTCTTC | CASSDFLAGVGEQFF
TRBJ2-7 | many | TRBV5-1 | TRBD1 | TGCGCCAGCAGCCTGGGACAGGGATTAAATTACGAGCAGTACTTC | CASSLGQGLNYEQYF
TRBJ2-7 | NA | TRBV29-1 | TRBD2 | TGCAGCGTTGTCCTAGCGGGCGGTTCCTACGAGCAGTACTTC | CSVVLAGGSYEQYF
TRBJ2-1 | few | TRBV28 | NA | TGTGCCAGCAGTTTGACGTCCTACTCCTACAATGAGCAGTTCTTC | CASSLTSYSYNEQFF
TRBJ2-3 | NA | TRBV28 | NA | TGTGCCAGCAGTTTATGGCAGGGGTCCCCTAGCACAGATACGCAGTATTTT | CASSLWQGSPSTDTQYF
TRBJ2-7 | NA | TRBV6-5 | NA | TGTGCCAGCAGTTCTTCACTGGCCTACGAGCAGTACTTC | CASSSSLAYEQYF
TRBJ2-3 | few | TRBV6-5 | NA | TGTGCCAGCAGTACTTACCCGGAAGATACGCAGTATTTT | CASSTYPEDTQYF
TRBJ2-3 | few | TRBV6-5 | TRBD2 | TGTGCCAGCAGTTACTCGCATGCGGGAGGGCCCTGGCGGGATACGCAGTATTTT | CASSYSHAGGPWRDTQYF
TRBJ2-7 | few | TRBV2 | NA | TGTGCCAGCAGCGCTAGCCGGGCAGTCAACTTGTACGAGCAGTACTTC | CASSASRAVNLYEQYF